A selection of T cell receptor beta chains follows, all from one sample in a study of shared clonotypes between healthy human individuals. Measured with immunoSEQ multiplex PCR; TCRdb has only the in-frame clones, and not every one. Of 1.5 million to 2.5 million clones in the sample, about 95% are singletons; the top ten hold approximately 1%. Material for sequencing was naive CD8+ T cells sorted from blood. These TCRs come from a man aged 18 to 35 in good health. Both conserved end residues are trimmed from each CDR3.

TRBV29-1	TRBJ1-1	SVDPFGAGTEAF
TRBV5-3	TRBJ1-4	ARSLVGEKLF
TRBV6-5	TRBJ2-5	ASSHGLAGQETQY
TRBV7-8	TRBJ1-4	ASSLGTGGNEKLF
TRBV15	TRBJ2-3	ATSLGRWGLDSTDTQY
TRBV7-6	TRBJ2-5	ASSYSGTQETQY
TRBV7-2	TRBJ2-7	ASRHDRTDIYEQY
TRBV27	TRBJ2-7	ASSPNSGSQHSYEQY
TRBV4-3	TRBJ1-1	ASSQPGQGETAEAF
TRBV4-3	TRBJ2-1	ASSQDAPGLESGNEQF
TRBV27	TRBJ2-7	ASSFRAGYEQY
TRBV7-9	TRBJ2-4	ASSSDGDPKNIQY
TRBV30	TRBJ2-2	AWSSPKDTGELF
TRBV10-1	TRBJ1-4	ATKAMNEKLF
TRBV7-9	TRBJ2-1	ASSAPGTEYNEQF
TRBV27	TRBJ1-6	ASSLSGQGLRDRSPLH
TRBV5-1	TRBJ2-1	ASSLGNEQF
TRBV27	TRBJ2-3	ASSFQSTSTDTQY
TRBV14	TRBJ2-3	ASSLGTRPSDTQY
TRBV6-5	TRBJ2-7	ASRASGLAGDEQY
TRBV7-9	TRBJ1-2	ASGGGQGNYGYT
TRBV5-6	TRBJ2-5	ASSLPSGAETQY
TRBV5-1	TRBJ2-2	ASTRDKSSGGPSELF
TRBV7-8	TRBJ2-7	ASSPGLAGALPTYEQY
TRBV5-1	TRBJ2-7	ASSLAILTGISYEQY
TRBV28	TRBJ2-3	ASSLRGTDTQY
TRBV10-3	TRBJ2-1	AISEVIAGYNEQF
TRBV29-1	TRBJ1-1	SVIQSPAEAF
TRBV10-2	TRBJ2-7	ASSGGPNEQY
TRBV7-8	TRBJ1-2	ASSPVVRGPIRGGYT
TRBV4-1	TRBJ1-1	ASSQEQTGDFEAF
TRBV4-3	TRBJ2-7	ASSQLPSTYEQY
TRBV2	TRBJ2-7	ASSPTPGPLAGTYEQY
TRBV6-5	TRBJ2-7	ASSLGTGGSYEQY
TRBV4-1	TRBJ2-7	ASSHSDAYEQY
TRBV7-9	TRBJ2-2	ASSLGTGELF
TRBV6-1	TRBJ2-2	ASSEAAGYTGELF
TRBV7-8	TRBJ1-4	ASSTWARQPEKLF